A selection of T cell receptor beta chains follows, all from one sample in a study of CD8 T cells in ankylosing spondylitis. TCRdb used MiXCR to reprocess the 5' RACE reads, holding one entry per CDR3 protein. The sample contains about 92,000 distinct CDR3 sequences, about 8.1% of which appear only once. The sequencing input was blood, either unsorted or a sorted T cell fraction (not recorded which). Source of these receptors: a male donor with ankylosing spondylitis or in good health (not recorded which). CDR3s include the opening cysteine and the closing phenylalanine or tryptophan. The D gene is left open where the match is weak. Size values are once, few and many counts, or a class for expanded clones, and some rows have none.

clone size: many
V gene: TRBV20-1
D gene: TRBD1
J gene: TRBJ1-5
CDR3 DNA: TGCAGTGCCCCCGGGACAGGTGCTCAGCCCCAGCATTTT
CDR3 protein: CSAPGTGAQPQHF

clone size: many
V gene: TRBV7-2
D gene: TRBD2
J gene: TRBJ2-1
CDR3 DNA: TGTGCCAGCATGATTACGCGGGGGGGAGACAATGAGCAGTTCTTC
CDR3 protein: CASMITRGGDNEQFF

clone size: many
V gene: TRBV11-3
D gene: -
J gene: TRBJ1-2
CDR3 DNA: TGTGCCAGCAGCGACGGACAGAAGACTAACTATGGCTACACCTTC
CDR3 protein: CASSDGQKTNYGYTF

clone size: many
V gene: TRBV7-2
D gene: -
J gene: TRBJ2-3
CDR3 DNA: TGTGCCAGCAGCTCCAGTCACTCCACAGATACGCAGTATTTT
CDR3 protein: CASSSSHSTDTQYF

clone size: -
V gene: TRBV28
D gene: -
J gene: TRBJ1-1
CDR3 DNA: TGTGCCAGCAGGAGACAGTTAAACACTGAAGCTTTCTTT
CDR3 protein: CASRRQLNTEAFF

clone size: many
V gene: TRBV29-1
D gene: -
J gene: TRBJ2-6
CDR3 DNA: TGCAGCGTTGAACGACTCTCTGGGGCCAACGTCCTGACTTTC
CDR3 protein: CSVERLSGANVLTF

clone size: few
V gene: TRBV14
D gene: -
J gene: TRBJ2-1
CDR3 DNA: TGTGCCAGCAGCCAAGAGTCCCAGGGACGAGAGCAGTTCTTC
CDR3 protein: CASSQESQGREQFF

clone size: many
V gene: TRBV2
D gene: -
J gene: TRBJ2-3
CDR3 DNA: TGTGCCAGCTTGGGACTCGTAAGTGGAGATACGCAGTATTTT
CDR3 protein: CASLGLVSGDTQYF

clone size: many
V gene: TRBV29-1
D gene: -
J gene: TRBJ2-1
CDR3 DNA: TGCAGCGTTGATGTGGGAGCGCTCTACAATGAGCAGTTCTTC
CDR3 protein: CSVDVGALYNEQFF

clone size: many
V gene: TRBV20-1
D gene: -
J gene: TRBJ1-4
CDR3 DNA: TGCAGTGCTAGCTTCCAGGGGTCTAATGAAAAACTGTTTTTT
CDR3 protein: CSASFQGSNEKLFF

clone size: medium-sized
V gene: TRBV5-6
D gene: -
J gene: TRBJ1-2
CDR3 DNA: TGTGCCAGCAAGAATACAGGGAACTATGGCTACACCTTC
CDR3 protein: CASKNTGNYGYTF

clone size: many
V gene: TRBV20-1
D gene: -
J gene: TRBJ2-7
CDR3 DNA: TGCAGTGCTAGAGACGGAAGCTCCTACGAGCAGTACTTC
CDR3 protein: CSARDGSSYEQYF

clone size: few
V gene: TRBV6-1
D gene: -
J gene: TRBJ1-1
CDR3 DNA: TGTGCCAGCAGTGAAGAGGGGGGCGCGTACACTGAAGCTTTCTTT
CDR3 protein: CASSEEGGAYTEAFF

clone size: few
V gene: TRBV11-1
D gene: TRBD2
J gene: TRBJ2-5
CDR3 DNA: TGTGCCAGCAGCCATCAACTAGCGGGAGAGCGGGGGATCTTCCAAGAGACCCAGTACTTC
CDR3 protein: CASSHQLAGERGIFQETQYF

clone size: few
V gene: TRBV20-1
D gene: TRBD2
J gene: TRBJ2-3
CDR3 DNA: TGCAGTGCGCCTACTAGCGGGGGGGAAACAGATACGCAGTATTTT
CDR3 protein: CSAPTSGGETDTQYF

clone size: many
V gene: TRBV6-4
D gene: TRBD1
J gene: TRBJ2-7
CDR3 DNA: TGTGCCATCGGGACAGGGGGGATGTCCTACGAGCAGTACTTC
CDR3 protein: CAIGTGGMSYEQYF

clone size: many
V gene: TRBV20-1
D gene: -
J gene: TRBJ2-6
CDR3 DNA: TGCAGTGCTAGAGATCTACACTCTGGGGCCAACGTCCTGACTTTC
CDR3 protein: CSARDLHSGANVLTF

clone size: many
V gene: TRBV29-1
D gene: -
J gene: TRBJ2-3
CDR3 DNA: TGCAGCGTGATGGACAGAACTAGCACAGATACGCAGTATTTT
CDR3 protein: CSVMDRTSTDTQYF

clone size: many
V gene: TRBV3-1
D gene: TRBD2
J gene: TRBJ2-3
CDR3 DNA: TGTGCCAGCAGCCAAGATATACTAGCGGGGGAAGATACGCAGTATTTT
CDR3 protein: CASSQDILAGEDTQYF

clone size: many
V gene: TRBV2
D gene: -
J gene: TRBJ2-7
CDR3 DNA: TGTGCCAGCAGCCGACAGAGTTACAACGAGCAGTACTTC
CDR3 protein: CASSRQSYNEQYF

clone size: many
V gene: TRBV30
D gene: -
J gene: TRBJ1-6
CDR3 DNA: TGTGCCTGGAGTGTTGAAGGGTATTCACCCCTCCACTTT
CDR3 protein: CAWSVEGYSPLHF

clone size: many
V gene: TRBV6-1
D gene: TRBD1
J gene: TRBJ1-2
CDR3 DNA: TGTGCCAGCAGTGGCCGGACAGGGGGCGAGGTCTACACCTTC
CDR3 protein: CASSGRTGGEVYTF

clone size: -
V gene: TRBV5-1
D gene: -
J gene: TRBJ2-6
CDR3 DNA: TGCGCCAGCAGCTTGGGGGTCGGGACCAACGTCCTGACTTTC
CDR3 protein: CASSLGVGTNVLTF

clone size: once
V gene: TRBV2
D gene: TRBD2
J gene: TRBJ2-3
CDR3 DNA: TGTGCCAGCAGTGAAGCTCGGGGGGTTGGAGATACGCAGTATTTT
CDR3 protein: CASSEARGVGDTQYF

clone size: -
V gene: TRBV28
D gene: -
J gene: TRBJ2-2
CDR3 DNA: TGTGCCAGCAGTCGGCTGACCGGGGAGCTGTTTTTT
CDR3 protein: CASSRLTGELFF

clone size: many
V gene: TRBV10-3
D gene: -
J gene: TRBJ2-1
CDR3 DNA: TGTGCCATCAGTGCGGCGACAGCCAATGAGCAGTTCTTC
CDR3 protein: CAISAATANEQFF

clone size: many
V gene: TRBV12-3/TRBV12-4
D gene: -
J gene: TRBJ1-6
CDR3 DNA: TGTGCCAGCAGTTTTTGGAGGTGGGGTGGGGAGGATTCACCCCTCCACTTT
CDR3 protein: CASSFWRWGGEDSPLHF

clone size: few
V gene: TRBV7-9
D gene: -
J gene: TRBJ2-3
CDR3 DNA: TGTGCCAGCAGCTTAGAAGCAGCCACAGATACGCAGTATTTT
CDR3 protein: CASSLEAATDTQYF

clone size: many
V gene: TRBV9
D gene: TRBD2
J gene: TRBJ2-1
CDR3 DNA: TGTGCCAGCAGCGTAGTTGCTAGCGGGGGGACTTATGAGCAGTTCTTC
CDR3 protein: CASSVVASGGTYEQFF

clone size: -
V gene: TRBV20-1
D gene: -
J gene: TRBJ1-2
CDR3 DNA: TGCAGTGCTAGAGATGAGGCCAGCCTCTATGGCTACACCTTC
CDR3 protein: CSARDEASLYGYTF

clone size: many
V gene: TRBV6-2/TRBV6-3
D gene: -
J gene: TRBJ1-5
CDR3 DNA: TGTGCCAGCAGTTATATCTGGTTGGGGGCTGGCAATCAGCCCCAGCATTTT
CDR3 protein: CASSYIWLGAGNQPQHF

clone size: many
V gene: TRBV28
D gene: -
J gene: TRBJ2-1
CDR3 DNA: TGTGCCAGCAGTTTCCCCTCCTACAATGAGCAGTTCTTC
CDR3 protein: CASSFPSYNEQFF

clone size: many
V gene: TRBV5-1
D gene: TRBD1
J gene: TRBJ2-1
CDR3 DNA: TGCGCCAGCAGCTTCGGACAGGGGACCTACAATGAGCAGTTCTTC
CDR3 protein: CASSFGQGTYNEQFF

clone size: few
V gene: TRBV7-9
D gene: -
J gene: TRBJ2-1
CDR3 DNA: TGTGCCAGCAGCCTACAGGGATTCCCGCCCTACAATGAGCAGTTCTTC
CDR3 protein: CASSLQGFPPYNEQFF

clone size: many
V gene: TRBV4-2
D gene: -
J gene: TRBJ2-5
CDR3 DNA: TGTGCCAGCAGCCAAGTTATTTCCCAGGAGACCCAGTACTTC
CDR3 protein: CASSQVISQETQYF

clone size: many
V gene: TRBV4-1
D gene: -
J gene: TRBJ1-4
CDR3 DNA: TGCGCCAGCAGCCAAGGTACCATCCAGGGATTGGGAGAAAAACTGTTTTTT
CDR3 protein: CASSQGTIQGLGEKLFF

clone size: -
V gene: TRBV7-9
D gene: -
J gene: TRBJ2-1
CDR3 DNA: TGTGCCAGCAGCGCCAGATGGGGAGAGCAGTTCTTC
CDR3 protein: CASSARWGEQFF

clone size: many
V gene: TRBV29-1
D gene: TRBD2
J gene: TRBJ2-5
CDR3 DNA: TGCAGCGTTGAAGATCGGGCCCTAGCGGGGGTACAAGAGACCCAGTACTTC
CDR3 protein: CSVEDRALAGVQETQYF

clone size: few
V gene: TRBV7-9
D gene: -
J gene: TRBJ2-1
CDR3 DNA: TGTGCCAGCAGCGCACAAGTATTGGACAATGAGCAGTTCTTC
CDR3 protein: CASSAQVLDNEQFF

clone size: many
V gene: TRBV29-1
D gene: -
J gene: TRBJ1-1
CDR3 DNA: TGCAGCGTCGTGACAGGCAACACTGAAGCTTTCTTT
CDR3 protein: CSVVTGNTEAFF

clone size: many
V gene: TRBV29-1
D gene: -
J gene: TRBJ1-1
CDR3 DNA: TGCAGCTCCAATTCCGTTGGGAGAAACACTGAAGCTTTCTTT
CDR3 protein: CSSNSVGRNTEAFF

clone size: many
V gene: TRBV7-2
D gene: -
J gene: TRBJ2-2
CDR3 DNA: TGTGCCAGCAGCCCCAGGGCGAACACCGGGGAGCTGTTTTTT
CDR3 protein: CASSPRANTGELFF

clone size: -
V gene: TRBV7-8
D gene: TRBD1
J gene: TRBJ2-5
CDR3 DNA: TGTGCCAGCAGCCCAAGGACAGGGGGCTCTTTTCGGTACTTC
CDR3 protein: CASSPRTGGSFRYF

clone size: -
V gene: TRBV18
D gene: -
J gene: TRBJ2-7
CDR3 DNA: TGTGCCAGCTCACCTCTTAGCTCCTACGAGCAGTACTTC
CDR3 protein: CASSPLSSYEQYF

clone size: -
V gene: TRBV2
D gene: -
J gene: TRBJ1-1
CDR3 DNA: TGTGCCAGCAGTGTCCCCGGGCGGGGGTATAACACTGAAGCTTTCTTT
CDR3 protein: CASSVPGRGYNTEAFF

clone size: many
V gene: TRBV20-1
D gene: -
J gene: TRBJ2-3
CDR3 DNA: TGCAGTGCTAGGTCAGGGGGGCGAAACACAGATACGCAGTATTTT
CDR3 protein: CSARSGGRNTDTQYF

clone size: many
V gene: TRBV9
D gene: -
J gene: TRBJ1-2
CDR3 DNA: TGTGCCAGCAGCGTAGGGGATCCTATCTATGGCTACACCTTC
CDR3 protein: CASSVGDPIYGYTF

clone size: many
V gene: TRBV4-2
D gene: TRBD2
J gene: TRBJ2-7
CDR3 DNA: TGTGCCAGCAGCCTAGTTCTCCGCGGGACTAGCGGCTACGAGCAGTACTTC
CDR3 protein: CASSLVLRGTSGYEQYF

clone size: many
V gene: TRBV3-1
D gene: -
J gene: TRBJ2-3
CDR3 DNA: TGTGCCAGCAGCCAACAACATACAAGCGGAAAGTATTTT
CDR3 protein: CASSQQHTSGKYF

clone size: many
V gene: TRBV5-1
D gene: TRBD1
J gene: TRBJ2-1
CDR3 DNA: TGCGCCAGCAGCTTGGGTCGGGACAGGATATACAATGAGCAGTTCTTC
CDR3 protein: CASSLGRDRIYNEQFF

clone size: many
V gene: TRBV20-1
D gene: -
J gene: TRBJ2-1
CDR3 DNA: TGCAGTGCTGTCCCAGACAATGAGCAGTTCTTC
CDR3 protein: CSAVPDNEQFF

clone size: many
V gene: TRBV28
D gene: TRBD2
J gene: TRBJ2-5
CDR3 DNA: TGTGCCAGCAGTCCACCCGGGTCTAGCGGGGCTGAGACCCAGTACTTC
CDR3 protein: CASSPPGSSGAETQYF

clone size: many
V gene: TRBV15
D gene: TRBD1
J gene: TRBJ2-5
CDR3 DNA: TGTGCCACCAGCCCGGACAGGGGAGAGACCCAGTACTTC
CDR3 protein: CATSPDRGETQYF

clone size: many
V gene: TRBV30
D gene: -
J gene: TRBJ1-1
CDR3 DNA: TGTGCCTGGAGTGGGGGGGACATGAACACTGAAGCTTTCTTT
CDR3 protein: CAWSGGDMNTEAFF

clone size: many
V gene: TRBV20-1
D gene: TRBD1
J gene: TRBJ1-5
CDR3 DNA: TGCAGTGCTGGACAGGCTAGCCTAGGGACAGTTATCAATCAGCCCCAGCATTTT
CDR3 protein: CSAGQASLGTVINQPQHF

clone size: many
V gene: TRBV20-1
D gene: -
J gene: TRBJ2-1
CDR3 DNA: TGCAGTGCTAGAACTGACAATGAGCAGTTCTTC
CDR3 protein: CSARTDNEQFF